The 21 T cell receptor beta chains listed next were all sequenced from one sample in a study of PD-1 blockade in mismatch repair-deficient tumors. The repertoire was sequenced with immunoSEQ multiplex PCR; TCRdb's copy has only in-frame clones and lacks some. This table holds tens of thousands of clones, roughly 88% found once. Sequences were derived from peripheral blood, sampled 52 weeks after starting pembrolizumab. These receptors all come from an adult with mismatch repair-deficient cancer.

The CDR3 nucleotides are TGCGCCAGCAGCTTGAATTGGGGATCCTACGAGCAGTACTTC. It specifies CASSLNWGSYEQYF. The J gene is TRBJ2-7, the V gene TRBV5-1; no firm D call. The germline V and J ends were trimmed by 1 base and 1 base, with 9 bases remaining between them. The CDR3 loop spans 14 amino acids. Germline loops: CDR1 SGHRS, CDR2 YFSETQ.

The table lists this clone with a few counts. V gene TRBV27 combines with J gene TRBJ1-2; the D is unclear. The V and J ends lost 3 bases and 4 bases respectively, with 9 bases between them. This CDR3 is 13 amino acids long. Germline CDR1 and CDR2: MNHEY and SMNVEV (reference sequence). CDR3 coding DNA: TGTGCCAGCAGTTTTAGTGGGTCCTATGGCTACACCTTC. Amino acid sequence: CASSFSGSYGYTF.

The chain joins TRBV5-6 to TRBJ2-7, with D perhaps TRBD2 (6 bases). The germline V and J ends were trimmed by 2 bases and 5 bases, with 20 bases remaining between them. The CDR3 has 16 amino acids. CDR1 and CDR2 (germline): SGHDT, YYEEEE. CDR3 sequence (DNA): TGTGCCAGCAGCTTATCGGAGGGTGGTCAGGCGCACGAGCAGTACTTC. As protein: CASSLSEGGQAHEQYF.

This clone was picked up one time. The chain carries TRBV9 and TRBJ1-4, with a weak D call TRBD1 (6 bases). The CDR3 length is 15 residues. The germline V gene has CDR1 SGDLS and CDR2 YYNGEE. Deletions cut 0 bases from V and 6 bases from J, with 12 bases between. CDR3 region: CASSVAGAGDEKLFF. CDR3 DNA: TGTGCCAGCAGCGTAGCGGGGGCCGGGGATGAAAAACTGTTTTTT.

This clone showed up just a few times. The chain links TRBV2 to TRBJ1-4; the D is unclear. V was pared by 4 bases and J by 8 bases, with 11 bases between. This CDR3 has 13 residues. The germline V gene has CDR1 SNHLY and CDR2 FYNNEI. The CDR3 here is CASSVGVVEKLFF. The CDR3 DNA reads as TGTGCCAGCAGTGTTGGGGTTGTGGAAAAACTGTTTTTT.

V usage is TRBV6-1 and J usage is TRBJ1-2; possible D gene TRBD1, 6 bases. V was clipped by 0 bases and J by 1 base, with 12 bases between them. The CDR3 has 16 amino acids. CDR1 and CDR2 from the germline V gene are MNHNS and SASEGT. Here the CDR3 reads CASSEAVTGVNYGYTF. The CDR3 DNA reads as TGTGCCAGCAGTGAAGCGGTGACAGGAGTTAACTATGGCTACACCTTC.

The J gene is TRBJ2-7, the V gene TRBV11-3; D not certain. This CDR3 contains 13 residues. Germline assignment: CDR1 SGHNT and CDR2 YENEEA. With 3 bases removed from V and 0 bases from J, the gap between germline ends came to 6 bases. For the CDR3, the DNA is TGTGCCAGCAGCTTGAGTTACTCCTACGAGCAGTACTTC. Amino acids: CASSLSYSYEQYF.

This clone was picked up a small number of times. V is TRBV2 and J is TRBJ1-1; no firm D call. The CDR3 is made up of 12 amino acids. The germline V gene has CDR1 SNHLY and CDR2 FYNNEI. V shed 8 bases and J shed 3 bases, with 10 bases lying between them. CDR3 sequence (DNA): TGTGCCAGCCTCGACGGATACACTGAAGCTTTCTTT. Its protein is CASLDGYTEAFF.

The gene calls are TRBV4-3 and TRBJ1-4; 7 nucleotides agree with TRBD1. The CDR3 is made up of 15 amino acids. Unmatched junction bases numbered 6, after V lost 1 base and J lost 7 bases. The germline V gene has CDR1 LGHNA and CDR2 YSLEER. CDR3: CASSQGHRGGEKLFF. In DNA form, the CDR3 reads TGCGCCAGCAGCCAAGGGCACAGGGGTGGTGAAAAACTGTTTTTT.

The CDR3: CASSSEQGTYEQYF. The CDR3 DNA reads as TGTGCCAGCAGCTCGGAACAGGGAACCTACGAGCAGTACTTC. The V and J genes are TRBV13 and TRBJ2-7; tentative D call: TRBD1 (6 bases). The CDR3 runs 14 residues. Germline V gives CDR1 PRHDT, CDR2 FYEKMQ (reference sequence). V was trimmed by 4 bases and J by 2 bases, leaving 12 bases between them.

The chain carries TRBV6-6 and TRBJ2-1, with unresolved D. Trimming removed 5 bases from V and 5 bases from J, with 19 bases in between. CDR1 and CDR2 from the germline V gene are MNHNY and SVGAGI (reference sequence). This CDR3 has 16 residues. CDR3 region: CASSLSDLSGHNEQFF. CDR3 in DNA: TGTGCCAGCAGTCTCTCTGACCTCTCCGGCCACAATGAGCAGTTCTTC.

The chain is built from TRBV10-1 and TRBJ2-2; no clear D. The CDR3 has 16 amino acids. Trimming left V 0 bases short and J 1 base short, with 9 bases between. Germline CDR1 reads WNHNN; CDR2 reads SYGVQD (reference sequence). The CDR3 DNA follows: TGCGCCAGCAGTGAGTCGAGATCACGGAACACCGGGGAGCTGTTTTTT. Translation gives CASSESRSRNTGELFF.

This clone appeared once. The rearrangement uses TRBV27 and TRBJ2-7; D possibly matches TRBD1 or TRBD2 (5 bases each). Deletions cut 7 bases from V and 3 bases from J, with 13 bases between. Per germline, CDR1 MNHEY and CDR2 SMNVEV (reference sequence). This CDR3 is 13 amino acids long. CDR3 loop: CASTTLGGYEQYF. The CDR3 bases are TGTGCCAGCACCACCCTTGGGGGCTACGAGCAGTACTTC.

The chain carries TRBV18 and TRBJ2-3; weak D call: TRBD2 (5 bases). Trimming removed 3 bases at V and 0 bases at J, with 16 bases between. The CDR3 runs to 17 residues. Germline V gene data show CDR1 as KGHSH and CDR2 as LQKENI. The CDR3 DNA reads TGTGCCAGCTCACCTGTAGCGACGGCAACTAGCACAGATACGCAGTATTTT. Residues: CASSPVATATSTDTQYF.

This chain uses TRBV27 with TRBJ2-7; tentatively, D is TRBD1 or TRBD2 (7 bases each). CDR1 is MNHEY, CDR2 SMNVEV, per germline (reference sequence). V lost 2 bases and J lost 0, with 17 bases in between. The CDR3 is 17 residues long. CDR3 nucleotides: TGTGCCAGCAGTTTACTTCCAGCGGGACAGAGCTCCTACGAGCAGTACTTC. Amino acid sequence: CASSLLPAGQSSYEQYF.

The CDR3 nucleotides are TGCGCCAGCAGCCAAGATAACGGCTTGAGCTCCTACGAGCAGTACTTC. This gives the protein CASSQDNGLSSYEQYF. J is TRBJ2-7 and V is TRBV4-1; D gene ambiguous. V gave up 0 bases and J gave up 0 bases, with 12 bases separating them. Per germline, CDR1 MGHRA and CDR2 YSYEKL. There are 16 residues in the CDR3.

For this clone: At one boundary the junction diverges from the germline segment, which might be a read error. The chain links TRBV6-1 to TRBJ2-2, with a possible D match to TRBD2 (5 bases). The CDR3 extends over 15 amino acids. The germline CDR1 and CDR2 sequences are MNHNS and SASEGT. The CDR3, as DNA: TGTGCCAGCAGGGAAGGAGGTCTCAACACCGGGGAGCTGTTTTTT. Its protein is CASREGGLNTGELFF.

The chain uses TRBV6-1 and TRBJ1-1; D is undetermined. V dropped 0 bases and J dropped 1 base, with 9 bases sitting between them. Germline V CDR1 and CDR2: MNHNS, SASEGT. The CDR3 runs to 15 residues. CDR3 region: CASSEAPGGNTEAFF. CDR3 DNA sequence: TGTGCCAGCAGTGAAGCTCCGGGCGGGAACACTGAAGCTTTCTTT.

V usage is TRBV29-1 and J usage is TRBJ2-1, with a tentative D call TRBD1 (5 bases). V dropped 5 bases and J dropped 4 bases, with 12 bases sitting between them. CDR1 is SQVTM and CDR2 is ANQGSEA in the germline V gene. This CDR3 contains 13 residues. This CDR3 is CSVRQGSYNEQFF. The CDR3 DNA follows: TGCAGCGTTCGCCAGGGATCGTACAATGAGCAGTTCTTC.

This sequence joins TRBV10-3 and TRBJ2-1; 10 bases are shared with TRBD2. J gave up 8 bases and V 8 bases, and 6 bases lay outside the gene matches. The CDR3 totals 13 residues. Germline assignment: CDR1 ENHRY and CDR2 SYGVKD. The CDR3 spells CAILSGRGDEQFF. The CDR3 nucleotides are TGTGCCATCCTAAGCGGGAGGGGCGATGAGCAGTTCTTC.

The chain is built from TRBV7-2 and TRBJ2-1; the D gene is possibly TRBD2 (7 bases). The germline V gene encodes CDR1 SGHTA and CDR2 FQGNSA. The V end was cut by 1 base, the J end by 8 bases, with 9 bases between. The CDR3 sequence is 13 residues long. The CDR3, as DNA: TGTGCCAGCAGCTTAGAGGGGGGGGATGAGCAGTTCTTC. Encoded protein: CASSLEGGDEQFF.